Here is one TCR beta chain with its context. The source of the sample is a study of blood T cell repertoires in COVID-19. In the study overall: There were acute and convalescent COVID-19 samples, and they came from the United States, Italy and Spain.

This CDR3 spans 13 amino acids. V was shortened by 5 bases and J by 4 bases, with 11 bases between the two germline ends. Per the germline V gene, CDR1 is LNHDA and CDR2 is SQIVND (reference sequence). Per the original data handling: Counts of nucleated cells, estimated from reference gene primer amplification, were obtained. The protocol was immunoSEQ multiplex PCR, while the TCRdb copy is restricted to in-frame clones and leaves out a portion. The V and J calls and clone size were taken over from that table, and D and trimming were inferred from the DNA. Of 250,000 or so clones listed, approximately 85% were seen once; the top ten hold approximately 4.5%.

Input material: peripheral blood. The TCR comes from a woman in her 70s with acute or convalescent COVID-19. The V call is TRBV19, the J call TRBJ1-2, with D maybe TRBD1 (6 bases). The CDR3 sequence is CASSGGRGYGYTF. DNA of the CDR3: TGTGCCAGTAGTGGAGGCAGGGGCTATGGCTACACCTTC.